The rows below give T cell receptor beta chains drawn from one sample of a study of OX40 agonist ivuxolimab in advanced cancers. Measured with immunoSEQ multiplex PCR; TCRdb has only the in-frame clones, and not every one. Found here are around 79,000 clones, about 88% of them singletons; the top ten hold approximately 4%. This material consisted of CD4+ or CD8+ T cells sorted from blood, taken in a trial of the OX40 agonist ivuxolimab. These receptors originate from an adult with an advanced solid tumor such as melanoma, head and neck, liver or kidney cancer. The CDR3 runs from the conserved cysteine through the conserved F or W. The D gene is left open where the match is weak. Rows may omit the clone size; those that give it use once, few, many or a size class.

abundance: few; j_gene: TRBJ2-7; d_gene: .; v_gene: TRBV10-2; CDR3aa: CASRGDSYEQYF; CDR3nt: TGCGCCAGCAGAGGGGACTCCTACGAGCAGTACTTC
abundance: .; j_gene: TRBJ2-1; d_gene: .; v_gene: TRBV9; CDR3aa: CASSVALRNEQFF; CDR3nt: TGTGCCAGCAGCGTAGCTTTGAGGAATGAGCAGTTCTTC
abundance: .; j_gene: TRBJ2-1; d_gene: .; v_gene: TRBV5-1; CDR3aa: CASSSSGITYNEQFF; CDR3nt: TGCGCCAGCAGCAGCTCCGGGATTACCTACAATGAGCAGTTCTTC
abundance: .; j_gene: TRBJ1-1; d_gene: .; v_gene: TRBV7-6; CDR3aa: CASSKMDNTEAFF; CDR3nt: TGTGCCAGCAGCAAGATGGATAACACTGAAGCTTTCTTT
abundance: .; j_gene: TRBJ2-3; d_gene: TRBD2; v_gene: TRBV19; CDR3aa: CASSPSGRIETDTQYF; CDR3nt: TGTGCCAGTAGTCCCAGCGGGAGAATCGAGACAGATACGCAGTATTTT
abundance: .; j_gene: TRBJ2-7; d_gene: .; v_gene: TRBV6-5; CDR3aa: CAGYEQYF; CDR3nt: TGTGCCGGTTACGAGCAGTACTTC
abundance: .; j_gene: TRBJ2-5; d_gene: TRBD2; v_gene: TRBV19; CDR3aa: CASSIARLAGGQETQYF; CDR3nt: TGTGCCAGTAGTATAGCCCGACTAGCGGGAGGCCAAGAGACCCAGTACTTC
abundance: .; j_gene: TRBJ1-4; d_gene: TRBD1; v_gene: TRBV28; CDR3aa: CASQEGGATNEKLFF; CDR3nt: TGTGCCAGCCAAGAAGGGGGCGCAACTAATGAAAAACTGTTTTTT
abundance: .; j_gene: TRBJ1-2; d_gene: .; v_gene: TRBV6-1; CDR3aa: CASAFYGYTF; CDR3nt: TGTGCCAGCGCCTTCTATGGCTACACCTTC
abundance: few; j_gene: TRBJ2-1; d_gene: TRBD2; v_gene: TRBV7-3; CDR3aa: CASSLVLAGYNEQFF; CDR3nt: TGTGCCAGCAGCTTAGTACTAGCGGGATACAATGAGCAGTTCTTC
abundance: .; j_gene: TRBJ2-7; d_gene: TRBD1; v_gene: TRBV6-5; CDR3aa: CASKNLDRGGNEQYF; CDR3nt: TGTGCCAGCAAAAACCTAGACAGGGGAGGAAACGAGCAGTACTTC
abundance: .; j_gene: TRBJ2-2; d_gene: .; v_gene: TRBV18; CDR3aa: CASSPPGDSLNTGELFF; CDR3nt: TGTGCCAGCTCACCACCCGGAGACAGCCTGAACACCGGGGAGCTGTTTTTT
abundance: .; j_gene: TRBJ1-2; d_gene: .; v_gene: TRBV9; CDR3aa: CASSVEPDANYGYTF; CDR3nt: TGTGCCAGCAGCGTAGAACCAGACGCTAACTATGGCTACACCTTC
abundance: .; j_gene: TRBJ2-2; d_gene: .; v_gene: TRBV19; CDR3aa: CASSAGITGELFF; CDR3nt: TGTGCCAGTAGTGCAGGTATTACCGGGGAGCTGTTTTTT
abundance: .; j_gene: TRBJ1-1; d_gene: .; v_gene: TRBV21-1; CDR3aa: CASSPIGYGTEAFF; CDR3nt: TGTGCCAGCAGCCCGATAGGCTACGGGACTGAAGCTTTCTTT
abundance: .; j_gene: TRBJ2-5; d_gene: TRBD1; v_gene: TRBV4-1; CDR3aa: CASSQGGTAQETQYF; CDR3nt: TGCGCCAGCAGCCAAGGAGGGACAGCACAAGAGACCCAGTACTTC
abundance: few; j_gene: TRBJ1-5; d_gene: .; v_gene: TRBV18; CDR3aa: CASSPKDRNYQPQHF; CDR3nt: TGTGCCAGCTCACCCAAAGACAGAAACTATCAGCCCCAGCATTTT
abundance: .; j_gene: TRBJ2-6; d_gene: .; v_gene: TRBV7-9; CDR3aa: CASSLLDWVRGANVLTF; CDR3nt: TGTGCCAGCAGCTTATTAGACTGGGTACGCGGGGCCAACGTCCTGACTTTC
abundance: .; j_gene: TRBJ2-2; d_gene: .; v_gene: TRBV2; CDR3aa: CAVTIGGWNTGELFF; CDR3nt: TGTGCCGTCACAATTGGCGGTTGGAACACCGGGGAGCTGTTTTTT
abundance: .; j_gene: TRBJ1-5; d_gene: .; v_gene: TRBV6-1; CDR3aa: CASSEIGAGQPQHF; CDR3nt: TGTGCCAGCAGTGAAATAGGGGCAGGTCAGCCCCAGCATTTT
abundance: .; j_gene: TRBJ2-3; d_gene: .; v_gene: TRBV11-3; CDR3aa: CASSLRYGRGTDTQYF; CDR3nt: TGTGCCAGCAGCCTTAGATACGGGAGAGGGACAGATACGCAGTATTTT
abundance: .; j_gene: TRBJ2-3; d_gene: .; v_gene: TRBV5-1; CDR3aa: CASSQGMGTDTQYF; CDR3nt: TGCGCCAGCAGCCAGGGTATGGGTACAGATACGCAGTATTTT
abundance: .; j_gene: TRBJ2-7; d_gene: .; v_gene: TRBV6-5; CDR3aa: CASSPIGGQIYEQYF; CDR3nt: TGTGCCAGCAGTCCCATAGGGGGGCAGATCTACGAGCAGTACTTC
abundance: .; j_gene: TRBJ2-7; d_gene: .; v_gene: TRBV21-1; CDR3aa: CASSKTQTSSLAYEQYF; CDR3nt: TGTGCCAGCAGCAAAACCCAGACTAGTTCATTGGCCTACGAGCAGTACTTC
abundance: .; j_gene: TRBJ2-1; d_gene: TRBD1; v_gene: TRBV27; CDR3aa: CASSRTDRGNEQFF; CDR3nt: TGTGCCAGCAGTAGGACGGACAGGGGCAATGAGCAGTTCTTC
abundance: .; j_gene: TRBJ2-4; d_gene: .; v_gene: TRBV7-8; CDR3aa: CASSRGLAKNIQYF; CDR3nt: TGTGCCAGCTCCCGGGGACTAGCCAAAAACATTCAGTACTTC
abundance: .; j_gene: TRBJ1-6; d_gene: TRBD1; v_gene: TRBV5-1; CDR3aa: CASSLEGQGGSPLHF; CDR3nt: TGCGCCAGCAGCTTGGAGGGACAGGGGGGCTCACCCCTCCACTTT
abundance: .; j_gene: TRBJ1-3; d_gene: .; v_gene: TRBV7-9; CDR3aa: CASSLAGSSSGNTIYF; CDR3nt: TGTGCCAGCAGCTTGGCAGGGTCGAGCTCTGGAAACACCATATATTTT
abundance: .; j_gene: TRBJ1-1; d_gene: .; v_gene: TRBV30; CDR3aa: CAWTGLVVAEAFF; CDR3nt: TGTGCCTGGACAGGTCTGGTTGTCGCTGAAGCTTTCTTT
abundance: .; j_gene: TRBJ2-5; d_gene: .; v_gene: TRBV16; CDR3aa: CASSQQGETQYF; CDR3nt: TGTGCCAGCAGCCAGCAAGGGGAGACCCAGTACTTC
abundance: .; j_gene: TRBJ1-5; d_gene: .; v_gene: TRBV27; CDR3aa: CASSFRGQPQHF; CDR3nt: TGTGCCAGCAGTTTCAGGGGTCAGCCCCAGCATTTT
abundance: .; j_gene: TRBJ2-7; d_gene: .; v_gene: TRBV5-1; CDR3aa: CASSLEWDSYEQYF; CDR3nt: TGCGCCAGCAGCTTGGAGTGGGACTCCTACGAGCAGTACTTC
abundance: once; j_gene: TRBJ2-5; d_gene: .; v_gene: TRBV11-2; CDR3aa: CASRNTQLEETQYF; CDR3nt: TGTGCCAGCAGAAATACTCAACTAGAGGAGACCCAGTACTTC
abundance: .; j_gene: TRBJ2-3; d_gene: .; v_gene: TRBV5-1; CDR3aa: CASSRWDTSTDTQYF; CDR3nt: TGCGCCAGCAGCCGTTGGGACACCTCCACAGATACGCAGTATTTT
abundance: .; j_gene: TRBJ1-4; d_gene: .; v_gene: TRBV5-5; CDR3aa: CASSSFRTAGTNEKLFF; CDR3nt: TGTGCCAGCAGCTCCTTTCGGACGGCTGGAACTAATGAAAAACTGTTTTTT
abundance: .; j_gene: TRBJ1-6; d_gene: .; v_gene: TRBV6-5; CDR3aa: CASRPRNAVNSPLHF; CDR3nt: TGTGCCAGCAGGCCACGTAACGCTGTCAATTCACCCCTCCACTTT
abundance: .; j_gene: TRBJ1-1; d_gene: .; v_gene: TRBV19; CDR3aa: CASSINNGRNTEAFF; CDR3nt: TGTGCCAGTAGTATTAACAATGGCCGGAACACTGAAGCTTTCTTT
abundance: .; j_gene: TRBJ2-1; d_gene: TRBD2; v_gene: TRBV30; CDR3aa: CACTTSGSKYEQFF; CDR3nt: TGTGCCTGTACGACTAGCGGGAGTAAGTATGAGCAGTTCTTC
abundance: .; j_gene: TRBJ2-7; d_gene: .; v_gene: TRBV18; CDR3aa: CASSPQYEQYF; CDR3nt: TGTGCCAGCTCACCACAGTACGAGCAGTACTTC
abundance: once; j_gene: TRBJ2-7; d_gene: .; v_gene: TRBV6-5; CDR3aa: CASSYSYGGSYEQYF; CDR3nt: TGTGCCAGCAGTTACTCGTACGGCGGTTCCTACGAGCAGTACTTC
abundance: few; j_gene: TRBJ1-1; d_gene: .; v_gene: TRBV7-7; CDR3aa: CASSSDLGTEAFF; CDR3nt: TGTGCTAGCAGCTCGGACTTGGGCACTGAAGCTTTCTTT